This is a list of T cell receptor beta chains from one sample in a study of technical replicates of blood from a few donors. Only in-frame clones appear in the TCRdb table, and some are missing; sequencing was by immunoSEQ multiplex PCR. The sample consists of approximately 79,000 clones, approximately 93% of them appearing once. Sequencing used T cells isolated from PBMCs. The receptors derive from a human donor in good health. The CDR3 runs from the conserved cysteine through the conserved F or W. Each record gives: V gene, D gene, J gene, clone size, CDR3 DNA, CDR3 protein. A D gene is named only where the DNA matches it firmly. Clone size is given for some rows only: seen once, a few or many times, or a class if the clone is expanded.

v_gene: TRBV7-6; d_gene: TRBD2; j_gene: TRBJ2-3; abundance: .; CDR3nt: TGTGCCAGCAGCTTAGATGGCGCTAGCGGGAGATGGGAAGATACGCAGTATTTT; CDR3aa: CASSLDGASGRWEDTQYF
v_gene: TRBV6-6; d_gene: .; j_gene: TRBJ1-2; abundance: .; CDR3nt: TGTGCCAGCGGAAACAGGGATTCATATGGCTACACCTTC; CDR3aa: CASGNRDSYGYTF
v_gene: TRBV30; d_gene: .; j_gene: TRBJ2-1; abundance: .; CDR3nt: TGTGCCTGGACAGGGTCTAGCGAATACAATGAGCAGTTCTTC; CDR3aa: CAWTGSSEYNEQFF
v_gene: TRBV7-3; d_gene: TRBD1; j_gene: TRBJ2-3; abundance: .; CDR3nt: TGTGCCAGCAGCTTAAACTCAGGGGGCTGGGGGGATACGCAGTATTTT; CDR3aa: CASSLNSGGWGDTQYF
v_gene: TRBV10-3; d_gene: TRBD2; j_gene: TRBJ2-7; abundance: .; CDR3nt: TGTGCCATCAGATCAGGACTAGCGAAACCCTACGAGCAGTACTTC; CDR3aa: CAIRSGLAKPYEQYF
v_gene: TRBV5-1; d_gene: .; j_gene: TRBJ2-7; abundance: .; CDR3nt: TGCGCCAGCAGCTTGGACTTACCCTACGAGCAGTACTTC; CDR3aa: CASSLDLPYEQYF
v_gene: TRBV11-2; d_gene: TRBD2; j_gene: TRBJ2-7; abundance: few; CDR3nt: TGTGCCAGCAGCTTTACTAGCGGGATGGCCTACGAGCAGTACTTC; CDR3aa: CASSFTSGMAYEQYF
v_gene: TRBV6-1; d_gene: TRBD1; j_gene: TRBJ2-7; abundance: once; CDR3nt: TGTGCCAGCAGCTCACCCGGGACAGAAGCCTACGAGCAGTACTTC; CDR3aa: CASSSPGTEAYEQYF
v_gene: TRBV11-3; d_gene: .; j_gene: TRBJ2-2; abundance: .; CDR3nt: TGTGCCAGCGGCGGGAAAACGGTCCAATTCACCGGGGAGCTGTTTTTT; CDR3aa: CASGGKTVQFTGELFF
v_gene: TRBV5-1; d_gene: .; j_gene: TRBJ1-1; abundance: once; CDR3nt: TGCGCCAGCAGCTTCATGGATGAGGGGAACACTGAAGCTTTCTTT; CDR3aa: CASSFMDEGNTEAFF
v_gene: TRBV19; d_gene: .; j_gene: TRBJ1-2; abundance: .; CDR3nt: TGTGCCAGTAGTCCAGAGGTTCCCGTCTATGGCTACACCTTC; CDR3aa: CASSPEVPVYGYTF
v_gene: TRBV19; d_gene: .; j_gene: TRBJ2-7; abundance: .; CDR3nt: TGTGCCAGTAGGGGAGGGGGAACAGGAACTTACGAGCAGTACTTC; CDR3aa: CASRGGGTGTYEQYF
v_gene: TRBV13; d_gene: TRBD1; j_gene: TRBJ1-1; abundance: .; CDR3nt: TGTGCCAGCAGCTTAGGACCCGGGACAGTTTTCACTGAAGCTTTCTTT; CDR3aa: CASSLGPGTVFTEAFF
v_gene: TRBV29-1; d_gene: TRBD2; j_gene: TRBJ2-1; abundance: .; CDR3nt: TGCAGCGTTGTTTGGCGGGAGAGACGTGACAATGAGCAGTTCTTC; CDR3aa: CSVVWRERRDNEQFF
v_gene: TRBV5-5; d_gene: TRBD2; j_gene: TRBJ2-7; abundance: .; CDR3nt: TGTGCCAGCAGCTTGGTTGGGGAGGGCACCTACGAGCAGTACTTC; CDR3aa: CASSLVGEGTYEQYF
v_gene: TRBV9; d_gene: TRBD2; j_gene: TRBJ2-1; abundance: .; CDR3nt: TGTGCCAGCAGCGTATTGCTAGCGGGCGATGAGCAGTTCTTC; CDR3aa: CASSVLLAGDEQFF
v_gene: TRBV6-5; d_gene: .; j_gene: TRBJ1-5; abundance: .; CDR3nt: TGTGCCAGCAGTTACACCAGGAATCAGCCCCAGCATTTT; CDR3aa: CASSYTRNQPQHF
v_gene: TRBV9; d_gene: TRBD2; j_gene: TRBJ2-1; abundance: .; CDR3nt: TGTGCCAGCAGCGTCACCGGGACTAGCGTAGGAAATGAGCAGTTCTTC; CDR3aa: CASSVTGTSVGNEQFF
v_gene: TRBV18; d_gene: TRBD1; j_gene: TRBJ2-2; abundance: .; CDR3nt: TGTGCCAGCTCACCCTCACAGGGGACCGGGGAGCTGTTTTTT; CDR3aa: CASSPSQGTGELFF
v_gene: TRBV9; d_gene: .; j_gene: TRBJ1-2; abundance: .; CDR3nt: TGTGCCAGCAGCGTAGACGGACAGAACTATGGCTACACCTTC; CDR3aa: CASSVDGQNYGYTF
v_gene: TRBV28; d_gene: .; j_gene: TRBJ2-7; abundance: .; CDR3nt: TGTGCCAGCAGAGGTACAGGGTTGGACGAGCAGTACTTC; CDR3aa: CASRGTGLDEQYF
v_gene: TRBV18; d_gene: .; j_gene: TRBJ1-1; abundance: .; CDR3nt: TGTGCCAGCTCACCCCCGTCAGGGGAAACTGAAGCTTTCTTT; CDR3aa: CASSPPSGETEAFF
v_gene: TRBV19; d_gene: TRBD2; j_gene: TRBJ2-7; abundance: .; CDR3nt: TGTGCCAGTCGAGTAGCGGGAGGCTACGAGCAGTACTTC; CDR3aa: CASRVAGGYEQYF